Below are 19 T cell receptor beta chains sequenced from a single sample in a study of chronic HIV infection and antiretroviral therapy. TCRdb re-called the 5' RACE reads with MiXCR, one entry per CDR3 protein. The table includes 40,000 or so distinct CDR3 sequences, about 7.4% detected once. The sample consisted of peripheral blood. The receptors here all came from an adult who had HIV and had not received antiretroviral therapy, or was an uninfected healthy control (not recorded which).

V is TRBV4-1 and J is TRBJ1-1; D call uncertain. This CDR3 contains 14 residues. Trimming left V 6 bases short and J 1 base short, with 12 bases between. Per germline, CDR1 MGHRA and CDR2 YSYEKL. The CDR3 region has the DNA TGCGCCAGCAGACGGACCGACCCGAACACTGAAGCTTTCTTT. Translating gives CASRRTDPNTEAFF.

This clonotype came up a few times. The chain couples TRBV20-1 to TRBJ1-5; the D gene is possibly TRBD1 (5 bases). V was clipped by 0 bases and J by 7 bases, with 16 bases between them. The CDR3 is 15 amino acids. In germline, CDR1 is DFQATT, CDR2 SNEGSKA (reference sequence). CDR3 amino acids: CSARDGGSGFQPQHF. CDR3 nucleotide sequence: TGCAGTGCTAGAGATGGGGGGTCCGGGTTCCAGCCCCAGCATTTT.

This clonotype was seen a handful of times. V gene TRBV4-3 combines with J gene TRBJ2-3, with D possibly being TRBD1 (7 bases). This CDR3 contains 16 residues. The germline V and J ends were trimmed by 0 bases and 4 bases, with 14 bases remaining between them. Germline V gene lookup returns CDR1 LGHNA and CDR2 YSLEER. The CDR3 DNA sequence: TGCGCCAGCAGCCAAGAGCCAGGGGGGCAGTCAGATACGCAGTATTTT. Amino acid sequence: CASSQEPGGQSDTQYF.

At least ten counts were recorded for this clonotype. This chain links TRBV7-9 with TRBJ2-3; D remains ambiguous. Per the germline V gene, CDR1 is SEHNR and CDR2 is FQNEAQ (reference sequence). The CDR3 is made up of 13 amino acids. The V end lost 1 base, the J end lost 4 bases, and 6 bases lay between the germline ends. CDR3 protein: CASSLGGADTQYF. DNA for the CDR3: TGTGCCAGCAGCTTAGGAGGAGCAGATACGCAGTATTTT.

The sample holds many counts of this clonotype. V is TRBV20-1 and J is TRBJ2-7; D assignment may be TRBD1 or TRBD2 (6 bases each). The CDR3 totals 16 residues. CDR1 DFQATT and CDR2 SNEGSKA come from the germline V gene (reference sequence). The V end was cut by 7 bases, the J end by 2 bases, with 24 bases between. CDR3 in amino acids: CSVLSGGETVAYEQYF. CDR3 bases: TGCAGTGTTCTCTCCGGGGGCGAGACAGTTGCCTACGAGCAGTACTTC.

This clonotype was observed a few times. This chain links TRBV18 with TRBJ1-4; a possible D gene is TRBD1 (5 bases). V lost 0 bases, J lost 8 bases, and 13 bases lay in between. Looked up from germline, CDR1 is KGHSH and CDR2 is LQKENI. The CDR3 covers 15 residues. CDR3 region: CASSPPWGGEEKLFF. DNA for the CDR3: TGTGCCAGCTCACCACCGTGGGGCGGAGAAGAAAAACTGTTTTTT.

This clonotype was counted a few times. The chain employs TRBV29-1 and TRBJ2-3, with D possibly TRBD2 on 6 matching bases. CDR3 length: 12 amino acids. Germline V lookup: CDR1 SQVTM, CDR2 ANQGSEA. V dropped 6 bases and J dropped 3 bases, with 10 bases sitting between them. The CDR3 here is CSVRERTDTQYF. Here the CDR3 DNA reads TGCAGCGTCCGGGAGAGGACAGATACGCAGTATTTT.

The rearrangement joins TRBV5-1 to TRBJ2-3, with 7 bases that match TRBD2. Trimming removed 4 bases from V and 4 bases from J; junction bases left unmatched: 9. Germline V gene lookup returns CDR1 SGHRS and CDR2 YFSETQ. The length of the CDR3 is 15 residues. The CDR3 reads CASSPSGMGADTQYF. The CDR3 DNA sequence: TGCGCCAGCAGCCCGAGCGGGATGGGGGCAGATACGCAGTATTTT.

This clonotype was counted between two and nine times. The V and J genes are TRBV2 and TRBJ2-3; 9 bases map to TRBD2. Trimming at V came to 5 bases and at J to 7 bases, leaving 7 bases not matched to a gene. Germline CDR1 and CDR2: SNHLY and FYNNEI. The CDR3 length is 14 residues. The CDR3 spells CASSFGREGHTQYF. The DNA of the CDR3 is TGTGCCAGCAGTTTCGGGCGGGAGGGGCATACGCAGTATTTT.

About this clonotype itself: One end of the junction is discordant with germline, which a read error may explain. The chain uses TRBV5-1 and TRBJ1-1; D ambiguous. This CDR3 region has 13 residues. Germline loops: CDR1 SGHRS, CDR2 YFSETQ. CDR3: CASSFDQNTETFF. The CDR3 DNA follows: TGCGCCAGCAGTTTTGATCAGAACACTGAAACTTTCTTT.

Many counts were recorded for this clonotype. V usage is TRBV7-8 and J usage is TRBJ2-3; 8 positions agree with TRBD2. Germline CDR1 is SGHVS and CDR2 is FQNEAQ. V lost 5 bases and J lost 0; bases outside the gene matches: 1. The CDR3 contains 14 residues. The CDR3 coding sequence is TGTGCCAGCAGCGCTAGCGGGAGCACAGATACGCAGTATTTT. Translated, it gives CASSASGSTDTQYF.

This clonotype appeared many times. V usage is TRBV4-3 and J usage is TRBJ1-1; TRBD1 is a possible D gene (6 bases). V was clipped by 0 bases and J by 7 bases, with 9 bases between them. This CDR3 is 13 amino acids long. Germline V gives CDR1 LGHNA, CDR2 YSLEER. CDR3 nucleotide sequence: TGCGCCAGCAGCCAAGATAGGGGGGATGAAGCTTTCTTT. Encoded protein: CASSQDRGDEAFF.

The sample holds a few counts of this clonotype. The chain carries TRBV28 and TRBJ1-2; possibly TRBD1 for D (6 bases). Germline CDR1 is MDHEN and CDR2 is SYDVKM. CDR3 length: 17 amino acids. The V and J ends lost 7 bases and 1 base respectively, with 22 bases between them. The CDR3 coding sequence is TGTGCCAGCACCTATCTATGGTCGACAGGACATAACTATGGCTACACCTTC. Its translation is CASTYLWSTGHNYGYTF.

In regard to this clonotype: One junction end disagrees with the germline gene, perhaps due to a read error. In DNA, the CDR3 is TGTGCCGGCAGCCAAGTAACAGGGGAAGCTTTCTTT. This gives the protein CAGSQVTGEAFF. This chain uses TRBV3-1 with TRBJ1-1; possibly TRBD1 for D (6 bases). Germline values: CDR1 LGHDT, CDR2 YNNKEL (reference sequence). This CDR3 has 12 residues.

This clonotype was counted between two and nine times. This chain uses TRBV12-3 or TRBV12-4 with TRBJ1-5; D is unresolved. The length of the CDR3 is 14 residues. Trimming took 6 bases from V and 4 from J, leaving 13 bases between them. CDR3: CASSTRPENQPQHF. The DNA of the CDR3 is TGTGCCAGCAGCACCCGGCCGGAAAATCAGCCCCAGCATTTT.

The V and J genes are TRBV2 and TRBJ1-5; 9 nucleotides agree with TRBD1. Germline loops: CDR1 SNHLY, CDR2 FYNNEI. This CDR3 comprises 15 residues. Trimming at V came to 6 bases and at J to 5 bases, leaving 8 bases not matched to a gene. This CDR3 reads CASSAGQGLYQPQHF. The CDR3, as DNA: TGTGCCAGCAGCGCGGGACAGGGTTTATATCAGCCCCAGCATTTT.

The chain carries TRBV28 and TRBJ1-2; no definite D call. The CDR3 length is 13 residues. V lost 2 bases, J lost 2 bases, and 6 bases lay in between. The germline V gene encodes CDR1 MDHEN and CDR2 SYDVKM. DNA for the CDR3: TGTGCCAGCAGTTTACCGGACAACTATGGCTACACCTTC. It is translated as CASSLPDNYGYTF.

The chain joins TRBV28 to TRBJ2-7, with D unclear. Deletions cut 11 bases from V and 5 bases from J, with 13 bases between. The germline V gene encodes CDR1 MDHEN and CDR2 SYDVKM. The CDR3 length is 11 residues. The CDR3 DNA reads TGTGCCGCTTCCCCGAGAGACGAGCAGTACTTC. This sequence encodes CAASPRDEQYF.

The chain has TRBV27 and TRBJ2-7; D perhaps matches TRBD1 (5 bases). V lost 7 bases and J 2 bases, leaving 18 bases between the germline ends. The CDR3 consists of 15 residues. The germline CDR1 and CDR2 sequences are MNHEY and SMNVEV (reference sequence). The CDR3 sequence is CASTTLLGQPYEQYF. The DNA for the CDR3 is TGTGCCAGCACCACTCTGCTGGGGCAGCCCTACGAGCAGTACTTC.